These T cell receptor beta chains were read from a single sample in a study of blood T cells in healthy people across ages. MiXCR, applied by TCRdb to the 5' RACE reads, yields one record per CDR3 protein. The sample yields over 1,300,000 distinct CDR3 sequences, almost 60% seen once. Sequenced input: blood. The receptors stem from a man between 18 and 35 years old in good health. CDR3s include the opening cysteine and the closing phenylalanine or tryptophan. D genes are given only for firm matches. Size is omitted from some rows. Given values are once, few, many or a class for expanded clones.

j_call,v_call,clone_size,cdr3_length,d_call,cdr3_nt,cdr3_aa
TRBJ1-6,TRBV11-2,.,14,.,TGTGCCAGCAGCGGGACAATCTATAATTCACCCCTCCACTTT,CASSGTIYNSPLHF
TRBJ2-1,TRBV7-2,.,16,TRBD1,TGTGCCAGCAGCTTAGTCCCCATAAAGGGGGCGTATGAGCAGTTCTTC,CASSLVPIKGAYEQFF
TRBJ2-7,TRBV7-2,many,13,TRBD2,TGTGCCAGCACCACTAGCGGGGGCAACGAGCAGTACTTC,CASTTSGGNEQYF
TRBJ2-2,TRBV5-1,once,15,TRBD1,TGCGCCAGCAGCCCCATGGACAGGGGGCAGGTGGAGCTGTTTTTT,CASSPMDRGQVELFF
TRBJ2-1,TRBV4-1,once,17,TRBD2,TGCGCCAGCAGCCAAGATCAACAACTAGCGCTTTACAATGAGCAGTTCTTC,CASSQDQQLALYNEQFF
TRBJ2-5,TRBV27,few,13,.,TGTGCCAGCAGTCCTATCATAGAGGAGACCCAGTACTTC,CASSPIIEETQYF
TRBJ2-2,TRBV18,once,15,.,TGTGCCAGCTCACCACAGGGCGCGGACACCGGGGAGCTGTTTTTT,CASSPQGADTGELFF
TRBJ2-4,TRBV2,.,12,.,TGTGCCAGCAGCGGGGACCGCTTTACCCAGTACTTC,CASSGDRFTQYF
TRBJ2-7,TRBV28,.,14,.,TGTGCCAGCAGTTTATTTCTTGGGGGGAACGAGCAGTACTTC,CASSLFLGGNEQYF
TRBJ2-1,TRBV29-1,few,12,.,TGCAGCGTTGAAGAATTGCCCAATGAGCAGTTCTTC,CSVEELPNEQFF
TRBJ1-2,TRBV7-2,few,16,.,TGTGCCAGCAGCTTAATTGGAGGACGGACTATCTATGGCTACACCTTC,CASSLIGGRTIYGYTF
TRBJ1-5,TRBV9,.,15,TRBD1,TGTGCCAGCAGCCACGGGACAGGGAGAGGTCAGCCCCAGCATTTT,CASSHGTGRGQPQHF
TRBJ1-2,TRBV6-5,.,14,.,TGTGCCAGCCGTCTCGGCGGGGCGGATTATGGCTACACCTTC,CASRLGGADYGYTF
TRBJ2-1,TRBV9,.,14,.,TGTGCCAGCAGCGTTTCATCGGGGAACAATGAGCAGTTCTTC,CASSVSSGNNEQFF
TRBJ1-2,TRBV6-2/TRBV6-3,.,15,TRBD1,TGTGCCAGCAGTTACGGGGACAGAAGGTCCTATGGCTACACCTTC,CASSYGDRRSYGYTF
TRBJ2-2,TRBV28,.,14,.,TGTGCCAGCCACGGTTCGGGCGGCACCGGGGAGCTGTTTTTT,CASHGSGGTGELFF
TRBJ2-3,TRBV6-5,.,14,.,TGTGCCAGCACCGCCGGGTCCTGGTGGGATACGCAGTATTTT,CASTAGSWWDTQYF
TRBJ2-1,TRBV15,few,12,.,TGTGCCACCAGCACTACTAGCTATGAGCAGTTCTTC,CATSTTSYEQFF
TRBJ2-7,TRBV20-1,.,12,.,TGCAGTGCTTTTGCAGAATCCTACGAGCAGTACTTC,CSAFAESYEQYF
TRBJ2-5,TRBV28,once,18,TRBD2,TGTGCCAGCAGTTTAGGGGAAGCTAGCGGGGGGCCGAAAGAGACCCAGTACTTC,CASSLGEASGGPKETQYF
TRBJ2-7,TRBV15,few,13,TRBD1,TGTGCCACCAGCATAGACAGGGTCTACGAGCAGTACTTC,CATSIDRVYEQYF
TRBJ2-3,TRBV12-3/TRBV12-4,many,14,.,TGTGCCAGCTCACCCCGGGGTGGCACAGATACGCAGTATTTT,CASSPRGGTDTQYF
TRBJ2-7,TRBV6-6,few,14,TRBD2,TGTGCCAGCTTAGGACCGGGGGGTTCCTACGAGCAGTACTTC,CASLGPGGSYEQYF
TRBJ2-6,TRBV5-1,.,13,.,TGCGCCAGCAGCTTGAGAGCGGACAACGTCCTGACTTTC,CASSLRADNVLTF
TRBJ1-2,TRBV9,once,15,.,TGTGCCAGCAGCACCCTGTTGGGGGTTAACTATGGCTACACCTTC,CASSTLLGVNYGYTF
TRBJ2-1,TRBV11-1,few,13,TRBD1,TGTGCCAGCAGCCGGCCAGGGGGCAATGAGCAGTTCTTC,CASSRPGGNEQFF
TRBJ2-7,TRBV10-3,.,13,TRBD1,TGTGCCATCACCGGGACAGATCGATCCGAGCAGTACTTC,CAITGTDRSEQYF
TRBJ1-1,TRBV10-3,.,15,.,TGTGCCATCAGTGGTGCGAGGGGATCGAACACTGAAGCTTTCTTT,CAISGARGSNTEAFF
TRBJ1-2,TRBV12-3/TRBV12-4,many,12,.,TGTGCCAGCAGTCAGACTAACTATGGCTACACCTTC,CASSQTNYGYTF
TRBJ2-6,TRBV20-1,.,13,.,TGCAGTGCTAGACCCACGGGGGCGAACACTGAAGCTTTC,CSARPTGANTEAF
TRBJ2-3,TRBV11-2,.,21,TRBD2,TGTGCCAGCAGCTTAATAAGAAGCGGGGGGACCGAACTTCCTGCCCGTACTACGCAGTATTTT,CASSLIRSGGTELPARTTQYF
TRBJ2-5,TRBV3-1,.,17,TRBD2,TGTGCCAGCAGCCGCCAGGGACTAGCGGGCGCCAAAGAGACCCAGTACTTC,CASSRQGLAGAKETQYF
TRBJ2-7,TRBV4-1,.,14,TRBD2,TGCGCCAGCAGCCAAGAGCGGGGGGGCGGAGAGCAGTACTTC,CASSQERGGGEQYF
TRBJ2-7,TRBV12-5,.,15,TRBD2,TGTGCTAGTGGTTACCTAGCGGGGGCCTACAATGAGCAGTACTTC,CASGYLAGAYNEQYF
TRBJ2-1,TRBV29-1,few,12,.,TGCAGCGTTGACAAGGTCGGGGATGAGCAGTTCTTC,CSVDKVGDEQFF
TRBJ2-5,TRBV4-2,few,15,.,TGTGCCAGCAGCCAAGGGCCCCCGAAGGACAAGACCCAGTACTTC,CASSQGPPKDKTQYF
TRBJ2-5,TRBV7-9,once,14,.,TGTGCCAGCAGCCCTTGGATTGGGGCTGGTTGGCAGTACTTC,CASSPWIGAGWQYF
TRBJ2-7,TRBV7-9,.,16,TRBD1,TGTGCCAGCAGCTCTTCAGACAGGGAACCCATCTACGAGCAGTACTTC,CASSSSDREPIYEQYF
TRBJ2-7,TRBV12-3/TRBV12-4,.,15,.,TGTGCCAGCAGCCGGCGGGACAGCTTCTCCTACGAGCAGTACTTC,CASSRRDSFSYEQYF
TRBJ2-2,TRBV6-2/TRBV6-3,once,13,.,TGTGCCAGCATCCGGGATAACACCGGGGAGCTGTTTTTT,CASIRDNTGELFF
TRBJ2-6,TRBV21-1,.,18,.,TGTGCCAGCAGCAAAGAGGGACAGGTTCCCTCTGGGGCCAACGTCCTGACTTTC,CASSKEGQVPSGANVLTF
TRBJ2-4,TRBV12-3/TRBV12-4,few,13,TRBD2,TGTGCCAGCAGTTTTGTCCGGGAGGGCATTCAGTACTTC,CASSFVREGIQYF
TRBJ2-2,TRBV10-3,.,14,.,TGTGCCATCAGCCGGGACCCGAACACCGGGGAGCTGTTTTTT,CAISRDPNTGELFF
TRBJ1-3,TRBV28,.,15,.,TGTGCCTCGGGGCAGAGAGGGGGCTCTGGAAACACCATATATTTT,CASGQRGGSGNTIYF
TRBJ2-7,TRBV12-3/TRBV12-4,.,15,TRBD2,TGTGCCAGCAGTTTTCGGACTAGCGGGAGTTACGAGCAGTACTTC,CASSFRTSGSYEQYF
TRBJ1-2,TRBV7-2,few,14,TRBD1,TGTGCCAGCAGCAGACAAGGGGGCTACTATGGCTACACCTTC,CASSRQGGYYGYTF
TRBJ2-5,TRBV5-1,.,16,TRBD2,TGCGCCAGCAGCCAAGGGGGACTAGCTGCTATTGAGACCCAGTACTTC,CASSQGGLAAIETQYF
TRBJ2-4,TRBV12-3/TRBV12-4,.,16,TRBD2,TGTGCCAGCAGTCAAGGGACTAGCGGAACTCAAAACATTCAGTACTTC,CASSQGTSGTQNIQYF
TRBJ1-2,TRBV4-1,.,17,TRBD1,TGTGCCAGCAGCCAAGAGGCTTTGGGACAGGTACCCTATGGCTACACCTTC,CASSQEALGQVPYGYTF
TRBJ2-1,TRBV19,.,15,TRBD1,TGTGCCAGTACCGCCACCGGGACAGGGGACAATGAGCAGTTCTTC,CASTATGTGDNEQFF
TRBJ1-2,TRBV4-3,.,14,.,TGCGCCAGCAGCCAAGGAATCGCGAGTAACGGCTACACCTTC,CASSQGIASNGYTF